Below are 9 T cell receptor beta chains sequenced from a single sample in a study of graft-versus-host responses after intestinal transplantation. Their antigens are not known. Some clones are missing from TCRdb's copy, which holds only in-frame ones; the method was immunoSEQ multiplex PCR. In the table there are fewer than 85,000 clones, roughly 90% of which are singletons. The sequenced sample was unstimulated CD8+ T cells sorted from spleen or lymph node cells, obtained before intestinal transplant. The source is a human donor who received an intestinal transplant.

The CDR3 protein is CASSLVDRLYEQYF. The CDR3 DNA follows: TGTGCCAGCAGCTTAGTGGACAGGCTCTACGAGCAGTACTTC. The genes are TRBV7-2 and TRBJ2-7; 7 bases align to TRBD1. Per germline, CDR1 SGHTA and CDR2 FQGNSA. The CDR3 is 14 residues long. V gave up 1 base and J gave up 3 bases; unmatched junction bases: 3.

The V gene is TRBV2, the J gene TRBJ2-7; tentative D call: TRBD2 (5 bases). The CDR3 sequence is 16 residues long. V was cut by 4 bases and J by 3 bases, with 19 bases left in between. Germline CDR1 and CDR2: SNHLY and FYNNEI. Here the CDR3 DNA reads TGTGCCAGCAGTGGGCCCCGAGGCGGGCGGTTCTACGAGCAGTACTTC. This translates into CASSGPRGGRFYEQYF.

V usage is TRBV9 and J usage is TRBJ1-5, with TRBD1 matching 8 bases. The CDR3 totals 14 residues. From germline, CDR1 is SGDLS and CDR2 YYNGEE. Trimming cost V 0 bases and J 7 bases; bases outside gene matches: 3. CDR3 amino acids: CASSVADRAQPQHF. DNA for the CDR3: TGTGCCAGCAGCGTAGCGGACAGGGCACAGCCCCAGCATTTT.

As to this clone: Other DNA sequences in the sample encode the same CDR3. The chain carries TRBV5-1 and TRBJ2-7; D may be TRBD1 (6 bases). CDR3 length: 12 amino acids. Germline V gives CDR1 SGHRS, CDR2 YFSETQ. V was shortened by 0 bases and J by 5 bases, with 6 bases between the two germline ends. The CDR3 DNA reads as TGCGCCAGCAGCTTGGAGGGGGACGAGCAGTACTTC. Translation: CASSLEGDEQYF.

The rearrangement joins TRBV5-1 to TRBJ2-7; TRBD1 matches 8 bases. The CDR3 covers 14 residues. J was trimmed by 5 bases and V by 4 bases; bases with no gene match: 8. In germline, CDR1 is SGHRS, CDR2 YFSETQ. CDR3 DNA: TGCGCCAGCAGCCCCGGACAGGGTATGGACGAGCAGTACTTC. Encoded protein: CASSPGQGMDEQYF. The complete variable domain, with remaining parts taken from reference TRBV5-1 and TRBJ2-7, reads KAGVTQTPRYLIKTRGQQVTLSCSPISGHRSVSWYQQTPGQGLQFLFEYFSETQRNKGNFPGRFSGRQFSNSRSEMNVSTLELGDSALYLCASSPGQGMDEQYFGPGTRLTVT.

The DNA of the CDR3 is TGTGCCAGTAAAGTGGGACACCTGCCGTTCTTC. It codes for CASKVGHLPFF. The rearrangement joins TRBV19 to TRBJ2-1; the D gene is possibly TRBD1 (6 bases). The CDR3 extends over 11 amino acids. Trimming shortened V by 7 bases and J by 15 bases, and 16 bases separated the two germline ends. Germline CDR1 is LNHDA and CDR2 is SQIVND (reference sequence).

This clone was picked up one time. In DNA, the CDR3 is TGCGCCAGCAGCACAGGGCCTTCGGGCACTGAAGCTTTCTTT. Translating it yields CASSTGPSGTEAFF. This sequence joins TRBV4-1 and TRBJ1-1; possible D gene TRBD1, 6 bases. CDR1 MGHRA and CDR2 YSYEKL come from the germline V gene. V gave up 5 bases and J gave up 4 bases, with 14 bases separating them. There are 14 residues in the CDR3.

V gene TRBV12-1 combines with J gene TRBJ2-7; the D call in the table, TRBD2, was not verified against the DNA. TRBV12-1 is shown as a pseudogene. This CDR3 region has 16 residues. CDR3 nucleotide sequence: TGTGCCAGCCCCCCATCCGACCTTAGGAGCTCCTACGAGCAGTACTTC. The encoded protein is CASPPSDLRSSYEQYF.

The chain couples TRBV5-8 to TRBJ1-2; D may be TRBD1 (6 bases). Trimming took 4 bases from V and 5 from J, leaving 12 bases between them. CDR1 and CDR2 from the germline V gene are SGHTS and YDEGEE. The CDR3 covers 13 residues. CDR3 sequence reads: CASSPRTVYGYTF. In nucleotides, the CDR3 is TGTGCCAGCAGCCCTAGGACAGTTTATGGCTACACCTTC. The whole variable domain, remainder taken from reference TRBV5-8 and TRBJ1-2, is EAGVTQSPTHLIKTRGQQATLRCSPISGHTSVYWYQQALGLGLQFLLWYDEGEERNRGNFPPRFSGRQFPNYSSELNVNALELEDSALYLCASSPRTVYGYTFGSGTRLTVV.